This T cell receptor (beta chain) originates from a study of CD8 T cells in ankylosing spondylitis. This clonotype was seen ten or more times. Each CDR3 protein is one row after TCRdb ran MiXCR on the 5' RACE reads. The table lists about 200,000 distinct CDR3 sequences, 10% to 15% of them singletons. The V end lost 4 bases, the J end lost 13 bases, and 12 bases lay between the germline ends. From germline, CDR1 is MNHEY and CDR2 SMNVEV (reference sequence). This CDR3 has 11 amino acids. The specimen was blood, either unsorted or a sorted T cell fraction (not recorded which). This receptor was identified in a male donor with ankylosing spondylitis or in good health (not recorded which). The chain couples TRBV27 to TRBJ2-3; possible D gene TRBD1, 6 bases. The CDR3 is CASSSGAGEYF. DNA for the CDR3: TGTGCCAGCAGTTCAGGGGCAGGGGAGTATTTT.